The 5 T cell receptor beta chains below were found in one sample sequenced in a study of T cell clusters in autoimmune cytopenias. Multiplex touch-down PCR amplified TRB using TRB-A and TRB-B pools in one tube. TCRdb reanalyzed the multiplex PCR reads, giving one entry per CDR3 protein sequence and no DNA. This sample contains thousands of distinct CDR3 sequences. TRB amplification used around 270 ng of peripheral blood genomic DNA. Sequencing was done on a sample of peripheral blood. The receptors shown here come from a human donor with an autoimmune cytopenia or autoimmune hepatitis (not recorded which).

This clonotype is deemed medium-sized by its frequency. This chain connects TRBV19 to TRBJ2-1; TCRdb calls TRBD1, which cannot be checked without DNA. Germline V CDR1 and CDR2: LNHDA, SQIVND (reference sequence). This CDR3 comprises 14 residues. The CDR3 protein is CASQKMAGRTEQFF. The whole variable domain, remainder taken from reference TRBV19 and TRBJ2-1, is DGGITQSPKYLFRKEGQNVTLSCEQNLNHDAMYWYRQDPGQGLRLIYYSQIVNDFQKGDIAEGYSVSREKKESFPLTVTSAQKNPTAFYLCASQKMAGRTEQFFGPGTRLTVL.

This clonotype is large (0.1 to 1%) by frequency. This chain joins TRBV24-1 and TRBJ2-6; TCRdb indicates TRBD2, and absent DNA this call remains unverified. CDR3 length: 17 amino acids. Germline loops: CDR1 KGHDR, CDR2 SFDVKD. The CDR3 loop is CATSPGLAGAWANVLTF.

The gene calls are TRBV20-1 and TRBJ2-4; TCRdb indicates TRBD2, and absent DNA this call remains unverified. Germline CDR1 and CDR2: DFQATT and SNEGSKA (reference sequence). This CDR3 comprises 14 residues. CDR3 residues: CSARGGTGTTIQYF.

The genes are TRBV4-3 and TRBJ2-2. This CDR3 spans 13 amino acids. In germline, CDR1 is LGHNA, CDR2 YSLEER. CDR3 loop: CVSSLIPTGELFF.

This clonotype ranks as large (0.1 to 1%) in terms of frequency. The CDR3 sequence is CASSIGLRGNQPQHF. V is TRBV19 and J is TRBJ1-5. Per the germline V gene, CDR1 is LNHDA and CDR2 is SQIVND (reference sequence). The CDR3 spans 15 residues. Supplemented by reference TRBV19 and TRBJ1-5, the full variable domain reads DGGITQSPKYLFRKEGQNVTLSCEQNLNHDAMYWYRQDPGQGLRLIYYSQIVNDFQKGDIAEGYSVSREKKESFPLTVTSAQKNPTAFYLCASSIGLRGNQPQHFGDGTRLSIL.